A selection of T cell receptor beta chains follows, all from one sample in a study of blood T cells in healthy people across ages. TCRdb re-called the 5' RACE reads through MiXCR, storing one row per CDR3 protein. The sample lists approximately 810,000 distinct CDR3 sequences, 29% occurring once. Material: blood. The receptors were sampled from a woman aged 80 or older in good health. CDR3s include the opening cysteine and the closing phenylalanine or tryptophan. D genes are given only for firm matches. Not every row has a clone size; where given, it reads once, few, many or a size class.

TGTGCCAGCAGTCCCCTGGGACGGACTAACACCGGGGAGCTGTTTTTT CASSPLGRTNTGELFF TRBJ2-2 few NA TRBV19
TGTGCCAGCAGCTTAGCCCCCAGTCAGGGACAAGAGACCCAGTACTTC CASSLAPSQGQETQYF TRBJ2-5 few NA TRBV7-2
TGTGCCAGCAGTTCGGATAGCGGGGGGTTTTTAGATACGCAGTATTTT CASSSDSGGFLDTQYF TRBJ2-3 many TRBD2 TRBV6-5
TGTGCCAGCAGTTACTCCGGGCGGGGGAACACTGAAGCTTTCTTT CASSYSGRGNTEAFF TRBJ1-1 NA NA TRBV6-5
TGTGCCAGCAGACCTACAGGGAGCTCCTATAATTCACCCCTCCACTTT CASRPTGSSYNSPLHF TRBJ1-6 NA NA TRBV6-2/TRBV6-3
TGTGCCAGCAGTTGGCAGGGGTCCACAGATACGCAGTATTTT CASSWQGSTDTQYF TRBJ2-3 many NA TRBV12-3/TRBV12-4
TGTGCCAGTAGACGGTCCGGGACAGGATCATATAGCAATCAGCCCCAGCATTTT CASRRSGTGSYSNQPQHF TRBJ1-5 NA TRBD1 TRBV27
TGTGCCAGCAGCTCGAAGCGGGGGGGCCTGGTCTACGAGCAGTACTTC CASSSKRGGLVYEQYF TRBJ2-7 NA TRBD2 TRBV7-2
TGTGCCAGCAGCTTAGGGGCAGGGGGATCGAACACTGAAGCTTTCTTT CASSLGAGGSNTEAFF TRBJ1-1 NA TRBD1 TRBV7-9
TGTGCCAGCAGCTTGGGAACCAGCGGGGGAACCCAAGAGACCCAGTACTTC CASSLGTSGGTQETQYF TRBJ2-5 many TRBD2 TRBV5-4
TGTGCCAGCAGCCACAATCTACTAGCGGGGGGGGAGACCCAGTACTTC CASSHNLLAGGETQYF TRBJ2-5 NA TRBD2 TRBV7-2
TGTGCCAGCAGCCGTAGTAGGGACATTGAGCAGTACTTC CASSRSRDIEQYF TRBJ2-5 NA NA TRBV7-9
TGTGCCAGCAGATTGTGGACTAATGAAAAACGGTTTTTT CASRLWTNEKRFF TRBJ1-4 NA NA TRBV6-5
TGTGCCAGCAGCTTAGCGTTTCGGGGTTTTACGTCCTACAATGAGCAGTTCTTC CASSLAFRGFTSYNEQFF TRBJ2-1 many NA TRBV7-6
TGCAGTGCTAGGGGGTGGGGGGGGAACACTGAAGCTTTCTTT CSARGWGGNTEAFF TRBJ1-1 few NA TRBV20-1
TGTGCCAGCAGCTTAGAAGACAATAACAATGAGCAGTACTTC CASSLEDNNNEQYF TRBJ2-5 NA NA TRBV7-4
TGTGCCAATAGGATGGCTGGGACAGATACGCAGTATTTT CANRMAGTDTQYF TRBJ2-3 few NA TRBV7-2
TGTGCCAGCAGCAACAGGGTTTACAATGAGCAGTTCTTC CASSNRVYNEQFF TRBJ2-1 many NA TRBV6-2/TRBV6-3
TGCAGTGCCCCAGGACCAGCGGGGGGTAGCACAGATACGCAGTATTTT CSAPGPAGGSTDTQYF TRBJ2-3 NA TRBD2 TRBV20-1
TGCAGTGCTAGGGCTGGGTCGGGATTCTCCTACAATGAGCAGTACTTC CSARAGSGFSYNEQYF TRBJ2-7 few NA TRBV20-1
TGCACCAGCAGCTCGGCGGGCTATGGCTACACCTTC CTSSSAGYGYTF TRBJ1-2 NA NA TRBV5-1
TGCAGTGCTACCATATTTGGGCGGATGAACACTGAAGCTTTCTTT CSATIFGRMNTEAFF TRBJ1-1 NA NA TRBV20-1
TGTGCCAGCAGCTTAGGCGGGGGGTTGAACAATGAGCAGTTCTTC CASSLGGGLNNEQFF TRBJ2-1 few TRBD2 TRBV7-9
TGCGCCAGCAGGGCCTTAGCGGGGCATAGCACAGATACGCAGTATTTT CASRALAGHSTDTQYF TRBJ2-3 many TRBD2 TRBV10-2
TGTGCCAGCAGTGAACAAAACGGACCGAGCTCTGGAAACACCATATATTTT CASSEQNGPSSGNTIYF TRBJ1-3 NA NA TRBV2
TGCGCCAGCAATCCGGGACAGGGGATGAAGCAGTACTTC CASNPGQGMKQYF TRBJ2-7 NA TRBD1 TRBV5-1
TGTGCCACCAGGGGTACCGGGACGCCTCAAGAGACCCAGTACTTC CATRGTGTPQETQYF TRBJ2-5 many NA TRBV24-1
TGTGCCAGCAGAACCCTCGCGGGGACTAGCACAGATACGCAGTATTTT CASRTLAGTSTDTQYF TRBJ2-3 many NA TRBV6-2/TRBV6-3
TGTGCCAGCAGTCCAGGACAGGGTAGTTCAAAAGCTTTCTTT CASSPGQGSSKAFF TRBJ1-1 many TRBD1 TRBV6-5
TGTGCCTGGAGTCTCCAGGCACAGGGCTACACCTTC CAWSLQAQGYTF TRBJ1-2 few NA TRBV30
TGTGCCATCGGGGAGGGGGGAAACGAAGCTTTCTTT CAIGEGGNEAFF TRBJ1-1 NA NA TRBV10-3